This T cell receptor (beta chain) was profiled in a study of blood T cells in healthy people across ages. A second PCR of roughly 7 to 11 cycles used a sample-barcoded 5' primer and a J-beta primer mix. From the 5' RACE reads, TCRdb called clonotypes with MiXCR, one entry per CDR3 protein. The sample has about 1.8 million distinct CDR3 sequences, just under 50% seen once. The junction had 12 bases not matched to a gene; V was cut back by 8 bases and J by 9 bases. From germline, CDR1 is DFQATT and CDR2 SNEGSKA (reference sequence). This CDR3 comprises 13 residues. The TCR sequence derives from a middle-aged woman in good health. The chain couples TRBV20-1 to TRBJ2-1; 8 nucleotides match TRBD2. Specimen: blood. CDR3 sequence (DNA): TGCAGTTCCGGGCGGGGGGTAAACAGTGAGCAGTTCTTC. Amino acids: CSSGRGVNSEQFF.